Listed here are 14 T cell receptor beta chains from one sample, sequenced in a study of cytomegalovirus exposure and HLA in healthy donors (dated by TCRdb to about 2017). The library was built by means of the immunoSEQ multiplex PCR assay. TCRdb took this table from immuneACCESS and kept in-frame rearrangements with V and J called. Such tables lack part of the clones; where checked against another copy, unresolved V genes explain under half of the gap, and the rest is unexplained. For this sample the table gives over 120,000 clones, of which 75% to 90% were detected only once. The top ten hold 5.5% to 7% of the sample. The specimen was PBMCs. These receptors came from a woman in her 30s in good health and CMV-seropositive.

The V call is TRBV2, the J call TRBJ1-5; 7 nucleotides line up with TRBD1. The CDR3 sequence is 16 residues long. From germline, CDR1 is SNHLY and CDR2 FYNNEI. Trimming at V came to 4 bases and at J to 5 bases, leaving 11 bases not matched to a gene. The CDR3 sequence is CASSGTRDRQDQPQHF. In nucleotides, the CDR3 is TGTGCCAGCAGTGGGACGCGGGACAGACAAGATCAGCCCCAGCATTTT.

This chain connects TRBV9 to TRBJ1-1; TRBD1 matches at 7 bases. The V gene end was trimmed by 2 bases and the J gene end by 5 bases; junction bases not matched to a gene: 3. Germline V gene data show CDR1 as SGDLS and CDR2 as YYNGEE. CDR3 length: 13 amino acids. Here the CDR3 DNA reads TGTGCCAGCAGCGTCCACAGGGGTACTGAAGCTTTCTTT. This sequence encodes CASSVHRGTEAFF. Complete variable domain (other parts from reference TRBV9 and TRBJ1-1): DSGVTQTPKHLITATGQRVTLRCSPRSGDLSVYWYQQSLDQGLQFLIQYYNGEERAKGNILERFSAQQFPDLHSELNLSSLELGDSALYFCASSVHRGTEAFFGQGTRLTVV.

This clone was recorded a few times. V and J are TRBV18 and TRBJ1-4; 7 nucleotides line up with TRBD1. The CDR3 spans 15 residues. The J segment lost 5 bases and the V segment lost 6 bases, leaving 9 bases of the junction unmatched. CDR1 is KGHSH, CDR2 LQKENI, per germline. CDR3 region: CASSPRGTVNEKLFF. CDR3 DNA sequence: TGTGCCAGCTCCCCCAGGGGGACAGTAAATGAAAAACTGTTTTTT.

V usage is TRBV7-9 and J usage is TRBJ2-7; 8 bases line up with TRBD2. Trimming took 4 bases from V and 2 from J; bases not matched to a gene: 4. Germline V gene lookup returns CDR1 SEHNR and CDR2 FQNEAQ (reference sequence). The CDR3 has 14 amino acids. CDR3 bases: TGTGCCAGCAGCTCTACGGGGGGGACCTACGAGCAGTACTTC. Translating gives CASSSTGGTYEQYF. The full variable domain, completed using reference TRBV7-9 and TRBJ2-7, is DTGVSQNPRHKITKRGQNVTFRCDPISEHNRLYWYRQTLGQGPEFLTYFQNEAQLEKSRLLSDRFSAERPKGSFSTLEIQRTEQGDSAMYLCASSSTGGTYEQYFGPGTRLTVT.

The V call is TRBV18, the J call TRBJ2-7, with TRBD1 matching over 9 bases. J gave up 4 bases and V 4 bases, and 11 bases lay outside the gene matches. The CDR3 is 16 amino acids. Germline assignment: CDR1 KGHSH and CDR2 LQKENI. The CDR3 coding sequence is TGTGCCAGCTCACGGAACCGGGACAGGGAAGGGTACGAGCAGTACTTC. The encoded protein is CASSRNRDREGYEQYF. The full variable domain, rest sourced from reference TRBV18 and TRBJ2-7, is NAGVMQNPRHLVRRRGQEARLRCSPMKGHSHVYWYRQLPEEGLKFMVYLQKENIIDESGMPKERFSAEFPKEGPSILRIQQVVRGDSAAYFCASSRNRDREGYEQYFGPGTRLTVT.

In its sample, this clone was seen once. The chain links TRBV5-4 to TRBJ1-5, with 9 bases that match TRBD1. The CDR3 is 15 amino acids. J was trimmed by 5 bases and V by 0 bases; bases with no gene match: 3. Germline loops: CDR1 SGHNT, CDR2 YYREEE (reference sequence). DNA of the CDR3: TGTGCCAGCAGCTTGGGGGGACAGGGTGATCAGCCCCAGCATTTT. It is translated as CASSLGGQGDQPQHF.

The genes are TRBV9 and TRBJ2-2, with D hard to call. The V end lost 1 base, the J end lost 3 bases, and 16 bases lay between the germline ends. Germline V gene sequence: CDR1 SGDLS, CDR2 YYNGEE. The CDR3 length is 17 residues. CDR3 coding DNA: TGTGCCAGCAGCGTACGTCACTTAACGAGCGACACCGGGGAGCTGTTTTTT. Its protein is CASSVRHLTSDTGELFF.

The V and J genes are TRBV28 and TRBJ2-5; TRBD2 matches 11 bases. V dropped 7 bases and J dropped 1; count of bases not matched to a gene: 8. The CDR3 loop spans 16 amino acids. The germline V gene encodes CDR1 MDHEN and CDR2 SYDVKM. CDR3 residues: CASTPLTSGIQETQYF. In DNA form, the CDR3 reads TGTGCCAGCACCCCCTTGACTAGCGGGATCCAAGAGACCCAGTACTTC.

In its sample, this clone was seen once. V gene TRBV6-1 combines with J gene TRBJ2-3; TRBD2 matches 9 bases. The V and J ends lost 2 bases and 4 bases, in that order; junction bases with no gene match: 10. This CDR3 region has 17 residues. Germline V CDR1 and CDR2: MNHNS, SASEGT. CDR3 sequence: CASSEPLGREGPDTQYF. The CDR3 DNA is TGTGCCAGCAGTGAACCCCTAGGGCGGGAGGGACCAGATACGCAGTATTTT.

The chain couples TRBV11-2 to TRBJ1-6; D perhaps matches TRBD1 (6 bases). The CDR3 runs to 13 residues. Per germline, CDR1 SGHAT and CDR2 FQNNGV. Trimming took off 5 bases at V and 10 bases at J, with 12 bases between the two ends. DNA of the CDR3: TGTGCCAGCAGCATAGGGACAACCTCACCCCTCCACTTT. It encodes CASSIGTTSPLHF. Full variable domain (remainder filled in from reference TRBV11-2 and TRBJ1-6): EAGVAQSPRYKIIEKRQSVAFWCNPISGHATLYWYQQILGQGPKLLIQFQNNGVVDDSQLPKDRFSAERLKGVDSTLKIQPAKLEDSAVYLCASSIGTTSPLHFGNGTRLTVT.

The rearrangement links TRBV27 to TRBJ2-2; possible D gene TRBD2, 6 bases. Germline V gene lookup returns CDR1 MNHEY and CDR2 SMNVEV (reference sequence). V dropped 3 bases and J dropped 6 bases, with 20 bases sitting between them. CDR3 length: 17 amino acids. CDR3: CASSLGSGGLFAGELFF. CDR3 DNA: TGTGCCAGCAGTTTGGGGTCCGGAGGGTTGTTCGCCGGGGAGCTGTTTTTT.

In this sample, this clone turned up once. The chain is built from TRBV14 and TRBJ2-3; 11 bases map to TRBD1. Germline V gene data show CDR1 as SGHDN and CDR2 as FVKESK. The V segment lost 6 bases and the J segment 4 bases; nucleotides outside the gene matches: 12. This CDR3 comprises 17 residues. This CDR3 is CASRPTPGQGEADTQYF. The CDR3 DNA reads TGTGCCAGCAGACCGACTCCGGGACAGGGGGAGGCAGATACGCAGTATTTT. The variable domain in full, with the rest retrieved from reference TRBV14 and TRBJ2-3, is EAGVTQFPSHSVIEKGQTVTLRCDPISGHDNLYWYRRVMGKEIKFLLHFVKESKQDESGMPNNRFLAERTGGTYSTLKVQPAELEDSGVYFCASRPTPGQGEADTQYFGPGTRLTVL.

The chain has TRBV6-5 and TRBJ2-7; 7 nucleotides agree with TRBD2. The CDR3 covers 14 residues. With 8 bases clipped from V and 4 bases from J, the junction kept 11 bases outside the gene matches. The germline CDR1 and CDR2 sequences are MNHEY and SVGAGI. CDR3 DNA sequence: TGTGCCAGCGGCCACGGGGGGTCGAAATACGAGCAGTACTTC. This codes for CASGHGGSKYEQYF.

V and J are TRBV7-6 and TRBJ2-3, with D possibly being TRBD1 (6 bases). V was pared by 5 bases and J by 4 bases, with 19 bases between. The CDR3 length is 16 residues. Germline CDR1 SGHVS, CDR2 FNYEAQ. The CDR3 DNA sequence: TGTGCCAGCAGCGCCTGGGCCGGACAGAGCTCAGATACGCAGTATTTT. It translates to CASSAWAGQSSDTQYF.